These T cell receptor beta chains were read from a single sample in a study of shared clonotypes between healthy human individuals. Profiled with immunoSEQ multiplex PCR; TCRdb holds only in-frame clones, not every one. Of over a million clones in the sample, 70% to 80% were seen once. The source material was memory CD4+ T cells from PBMCs. Receptors originate from a young man in good health. Some clones in this sample may be carry-over from other donors' samples. Both conserved end residues are part of each CDR3. D genes are given only for firm matches. Only part of the rows carry a size: once, few, many, or a class if the clone is expanded.

D | size | J | V | length | CDR3 | DNA
TRBD1 | many | TRBJ1-2 | TRBV7-9 | 14 | CASSTGTENYGYTF | TGTGCCAGCAGCACCGGGACAGAAAACTATGGCTACACCTTC
. | once | TRBJ1-3 | TRBV4-1 | 15 | CASSQADTIGNTIYF | TGCGCCAGCAGCCAAGCCGACACCATCGGAAACACCATATATTTT
TRBD1 | few | TRBJ1-2 | TRBV5-1 | 15 | CASSLMTGANYGYTF | TGCGCCAGCAGCCTAATGACAGGGGCTAACTATGGCTACACCTTC
. | . | TRBJ1-1 | TRBV7-2 | 13 | CASRTQDRGQAFF | TGTGCCAGCAGGACCCAGGACCGGGGCCAGGCTTTCTTT
. | many | TRBJ2-6 | TRBV6-1 | 15 | CASGLTGSGANVLTF | TGTGCCAGCGGCCTAACCGGATCTGGGGCCAACGTCCTGACTTTC
TRBD2 | once | TRBJ2-7 | TRBV27 | 16 | CASRRIAGSASYEQYF | TGTGCCAGCAGGCGAATAGCGGGATCGGCCTCCTACGAGCAGTACTTC
TRBD1 | . | TRBJ1-5 | TRBV23-1 | 17 | CASSQSRFRGSNQPQHF | TGCGCCAGCAGTCAATCGAGATTCAGGGGGAGCAATCAGCCCCAGCATTTT
. | . | TRBJ2-7 | TRBV6-1 | 17 | CASSESPRPGDSYEQYF | TGTGCCAGCAGTGAATCCCCCCGCCCAGGCGACTCCTACGAGCAGTACTTC
. | . | TRBJ1-2 | TRBV20-1 | 11 | CSASRLGGYTF | TGCAGTGCTTCACGCCTGGGGGGCTACACCTTC
. | . | TRBJ2-2 | TRBV29-1 | 16 | CSVEDWGRANTGELFF | TGCAGCGTTGAAGATTGGGGCAGGGCGAACACCGGGGAGCTGTTTTTT
. | . | TRBJ1-1 | TRBV7-9 | 15 | CASSAPSRGITEAFF | TGTGCCAGCAGCGCACCCAGCAGGGGAATCACTGAAGCTTTCTTT
TRBD1 | . | TRBJ1-5 | TRBV5-5 | 14 | CASSWTGVNQPQHF | TGTGCCAGCAGCTGGACAGGGGTGAATCAGCCCCAGCATTTT
TRBD2 | . | TRBJ2-1 | TRBV9 | 15 | CASSVKTSGKVEQFF | TGTGCCAGCAGCGTAAAGACTAGCGGGAAAGTTGAGCAGTTCTTC
TRBD1 | few | TRBJ1-5 | TRBV27 | 13 | CASSGTGGQPQHF | TGTGCCAGCAGCGGGACAGGGGGACAGCCCCAGCATTTT
TRBD2 | . | TRBJ2-3 | TRBV11-2 | 16 | CASSSQTSGNADTQYF | TGTGCCAGCAGCTCCCAGACTAGCGGGAATGCAGATACGCAGTATTTT
TRBD2 | . | TRBJ2-5 | TRBV9 | 18 | CASSVMSSGRVSQETQYF | TGTGCCAGCAGCGTAATGTCTAGCGGGAGGGTTTCTCAAGAGACCCAGTACTTC
. | . | TRBJ1-2 | TRBV27 | 15 | CASSSPSSGWIGYTF | TGTGCCAGCAGTTCCCCATCAAGCGGGTGGATTGGCTACACCTTC
. | few | TRBJ1-5 | TRBV27 | 18 | CASSGPREDQGSNQPQHF | TGTGCCAGCAGTGGACCGCGAGAAGATCAGGGGAGCAATCAGCCCCAGCATTTT
. | . | TRBJ1-5 | TRBV19 | 13 | CASTDRRNQPQHF | TGTGCCAGCACCGACAGACGCAATCAGCCCCAGCATTTT
TRBD1 | few | TRBJ2-7 | TRBV6-1 | 15 | CASSENPGQGYEQYF | TGTGCCAGCAGTGAAAACCCGGGACAGGGCTACGAGCAGTACTTC
TRBD2 | few | TRBJ2-3 | TRBV11-2 | 18 | CASSQFSRTSGRTDTQYF | TGTGCCAGCAGCCAATTCTCACGGACTAGCGGGAGAACAGATACGCAGTATTTT
. | few | TRBJ1-5 | TRBV7-2 | 13 | CASSLTWDQPQHF | TGTGCCAGCAGCTTAACATGGGATCAGCCCCAGCATTTT
TRBD2 | . | TRBJ2-7 | TRBV5-4 | 16 | CASSLGTSASSYEQYF | TGTGCCAGCAGCCTAGGGACTAGCGCGTCCTCCTACGAGCAGTACTTC
TRBD1 | . | TRBJ2-2 | TRBV18 | 15 | CASSSNTGQSGELFF | TGTGCCAGCTCATCCAATACGGGACAGTCCGGGGAGCTGTTTTTT
TRBD1 | . | TRBJ1-2 | TRBV9 | 14 | CASSAQQGAKGYTF | TGTGCCAGCAGCGCTCAACAGGGGGCGAAGGGCTACACCTTC
. | few | TRBJ1-1 | TRBV5-4 | 15 | CASSSGGRMNTEAFF | TGTGCCAGCAGCTCCGGGGGACGAATGAACACTGAAGCTTTCTTT
. | . | TRBJ2-2 | TRBV28 | 13 | CASVFGNTGELFF | TGTGCCAGCGTATTCGGGAACACCGGGGAGCTGTTTTTT
. | few | TRBJ2-5 | TRBV2 | 11 | CASSYQETQYF | TGTGCCAGCAGCTACCAAGAGACCCAGTACTTC
. | . | TRBJ2-3 | TRBV19 | 15 | CASSPRGGGTDTQYF | TGTGCCAGTAGTCCTCGAGGAGGGGGCACAGATACGCAGTATTTT
. | . | TRBJ2-3 | TRBV6-5 | 14 | CASSYRQATDTQYF | TGTGCCAGCAGTTATCGGCAGGCCACAGATACGCAGTATTTT
. | . | TRBJ1-5 | TRBV28 | 13 | CASNESGTQPQHF | TGTGCCAGCAACGAATCCGGGACTCAGCCCCAGCATTTT
. | . | TRBJ2-7 | TRBV5-4 | 13 | CASSFGQTYEQYF | TGTGCCAGCAGCTTCGGACAGACCTACGAGCAGTACTTC
TRBD2 | . | TRBJ2-3 | TRBV9 | 16 | CASSVMGAGVPDTQYF | TGTGCCAGCAGCGTTATGGGAGCGGGAGTCCCAGATACGCAGTATTTT
. | . | TRBJ2-2 | TRBV7-9 | 16 | CASSSRAGRSTGELFF | TGTGCCAGCAGCTCCCGGGCAGGGAGGAGCACCGGGGAGCTGTTTTTT
TRBD2 | . | TRBJ2-2 | TRBV9 | 14 | CASRGGVIPGELFF | TGTGCCAGCCGCGGGGGAGTCATACCCGGGGAGCTGTTTTTT
. | . | TRBJ1-1 | TRBV20-1 | 11 | CSARVRARAFF | TGCAGTGCTAGAGTGCGGGCCAGGGCTTTCTTT
TRBD2 | . | TRBJ2-4 | TRBV28 | 17 | CASSLGLAGGAKNIQYF | TGTGCCAGCAGTTTAGGACTAGCGGGAGGGGCCAAAAACATTCAGTACTTC
TRBD1 | once | TRBJ2-2 | TRBV5-1 | 14 | CASSLQQGAGELFF | TGCGCCAGCAGCTTGCAACAGGGGGCCGGGGAGCTGTTTTTT
. | few | TRBJ2-5 | TRBV5-1 | 12 | CASSFSQETQYF | TGCGCCAGCAGCTTTTCCCAAGAGACCCAGTACTTC
. | . | TRBJ1-1 | TRBV30 | 13 | CAWSVRRNTEAFF | TGTGCCTGGAGTGTAAGGCGGAACACTGAAGCTTTCTTT